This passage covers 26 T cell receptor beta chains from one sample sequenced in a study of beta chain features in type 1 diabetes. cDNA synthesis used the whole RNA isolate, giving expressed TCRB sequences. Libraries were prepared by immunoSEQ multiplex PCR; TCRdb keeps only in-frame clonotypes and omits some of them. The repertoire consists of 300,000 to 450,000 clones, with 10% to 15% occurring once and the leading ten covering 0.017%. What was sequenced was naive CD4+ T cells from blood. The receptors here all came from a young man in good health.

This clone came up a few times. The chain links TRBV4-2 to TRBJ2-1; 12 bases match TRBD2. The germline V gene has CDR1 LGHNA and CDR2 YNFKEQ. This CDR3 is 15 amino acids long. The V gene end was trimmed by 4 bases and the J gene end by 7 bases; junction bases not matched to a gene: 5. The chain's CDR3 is CASSRLLAGGNEQFF. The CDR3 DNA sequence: TGTGCCAGCAGCCGCCTACTAGCGGGAGGAAATGAGCAGTTCTTC.

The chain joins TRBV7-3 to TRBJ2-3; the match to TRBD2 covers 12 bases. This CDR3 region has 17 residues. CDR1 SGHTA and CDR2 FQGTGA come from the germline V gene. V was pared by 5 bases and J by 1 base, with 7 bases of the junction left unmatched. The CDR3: CASSGRTSGNGTDTQYF. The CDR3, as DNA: TGTGCCAGCAGCGGGCGGACTAGCGGGAATGGCACAGATACGCAGTATTTT. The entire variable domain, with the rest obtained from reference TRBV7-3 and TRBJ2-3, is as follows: GAGVSQTPSNKVTEKGKYVELRCDPISGHTALYWYRQSLGQGPEFLIYFQGTGAADDSGLPNDRFFAVRPEGSVSTLKIQRTERGDSAVYLCASSGRTSGNGTDTQYFGPGTRLTVL.

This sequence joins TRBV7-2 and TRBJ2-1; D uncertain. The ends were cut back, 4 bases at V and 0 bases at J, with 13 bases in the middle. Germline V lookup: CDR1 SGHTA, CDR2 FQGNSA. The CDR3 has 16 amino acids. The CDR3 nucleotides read TGTGCCAGCAGCTCAAGGCGCGGAAGCTCCTACAATGAGCAGTTCTTC. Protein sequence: CASSSRRGSSYNEQFF.

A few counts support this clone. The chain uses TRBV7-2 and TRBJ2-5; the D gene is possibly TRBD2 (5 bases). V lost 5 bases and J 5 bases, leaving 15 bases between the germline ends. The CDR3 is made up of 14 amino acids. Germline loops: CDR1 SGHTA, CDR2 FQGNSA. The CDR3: CASSRLGSFETQYF. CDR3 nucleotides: TGTGCCAGCAGCCGTTTGGGGAGTTTCGAGACCCAGTACTTC.

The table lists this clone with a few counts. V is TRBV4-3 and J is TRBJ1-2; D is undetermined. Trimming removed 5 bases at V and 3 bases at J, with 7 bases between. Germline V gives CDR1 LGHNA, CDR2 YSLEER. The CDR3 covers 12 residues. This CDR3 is CASSGEDYGYTF. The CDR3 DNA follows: TGCGCCAGCAGCGGGGAGGACTATGGCTACACCTTC.

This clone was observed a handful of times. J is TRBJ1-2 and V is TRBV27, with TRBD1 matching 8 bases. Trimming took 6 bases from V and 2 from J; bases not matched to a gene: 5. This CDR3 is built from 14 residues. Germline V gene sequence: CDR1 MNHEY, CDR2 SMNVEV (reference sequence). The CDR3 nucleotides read TGTGCCAGCAGGATAGCAGGGGGCAACTATGGCTACACCTTC. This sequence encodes CASRIAGGNYGYTF.

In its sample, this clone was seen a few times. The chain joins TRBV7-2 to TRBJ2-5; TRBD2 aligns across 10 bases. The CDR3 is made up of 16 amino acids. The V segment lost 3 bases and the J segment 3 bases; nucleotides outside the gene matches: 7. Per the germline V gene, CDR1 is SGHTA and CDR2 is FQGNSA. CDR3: CASSFPLAGGEETQYF. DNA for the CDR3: TGTGCCAGCAGCTTTCCTTTAGCGGGGGGAGAAGAGACCCAGTACTTC. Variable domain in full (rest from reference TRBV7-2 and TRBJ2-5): GAGVSQSPSNKVTEKGKDVELRCDPISGHTALYWYRQSLGQGLEFLIYFQGNSAPDKSGLPSDRFSAERTGGSVSTLTIQRTQQEDSAVYLCASSFPLAGGEETQYFGPGTRLLVL.

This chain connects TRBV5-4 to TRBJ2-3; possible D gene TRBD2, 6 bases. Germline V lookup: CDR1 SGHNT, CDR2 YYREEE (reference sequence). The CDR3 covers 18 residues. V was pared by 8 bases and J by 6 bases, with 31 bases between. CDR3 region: CASSLGGSGRTEGDTQYF. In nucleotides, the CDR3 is TGTGCCAGTTCTCTCGGGGGTAGCGGCCGAACGGAGGGGGATACGCAGTATTTT.

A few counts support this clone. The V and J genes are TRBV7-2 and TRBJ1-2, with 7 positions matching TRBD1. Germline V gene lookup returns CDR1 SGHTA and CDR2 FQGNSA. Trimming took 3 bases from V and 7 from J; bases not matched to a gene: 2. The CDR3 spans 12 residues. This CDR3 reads CASSLGQSGYTF. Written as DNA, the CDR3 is TGTGCCAGCAGCTTGGGACAGTCTGGCTACACCTTC. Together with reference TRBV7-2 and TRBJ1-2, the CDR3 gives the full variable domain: GAGVSQSPSNKVTEKGKDVELRCDPISGHTALYWYRQSLGQGLEFLIYFQGNSAPDKSGLPSDRFSAERTGGSVSTLTIQRTQQEDSAVYLCASSLGQSGYTFGSGTRLTVV.

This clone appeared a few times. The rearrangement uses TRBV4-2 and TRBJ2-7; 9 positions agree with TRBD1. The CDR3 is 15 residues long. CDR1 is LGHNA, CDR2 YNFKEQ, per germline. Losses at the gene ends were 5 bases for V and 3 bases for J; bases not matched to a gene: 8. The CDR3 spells CASSTRTGDNYEQYF. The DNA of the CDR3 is TGTGCCAGCAGCACTCGGACAGGGGACAACTACGAGCAGTACTTC.

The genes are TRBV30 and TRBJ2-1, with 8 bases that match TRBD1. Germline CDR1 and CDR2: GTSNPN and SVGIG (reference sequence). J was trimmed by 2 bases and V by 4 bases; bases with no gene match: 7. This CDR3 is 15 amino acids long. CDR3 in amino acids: CAWTPGGLPYNEQFF. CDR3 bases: TGTGCCTGGACCCCAGGGGGCTTACCCTACAATGAGCAGTTCTTC. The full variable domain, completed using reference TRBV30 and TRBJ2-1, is SQTIHQWPATLVQPVGSPLSLECTVEGTSNPNLYWYRQAAGRGLQLLFYSVGIGQISSEVPQNLSASRPQDRQFILSSKKLLLSDSGFYLCAWTPGGLPYNEQFFGPGTRLTVL.

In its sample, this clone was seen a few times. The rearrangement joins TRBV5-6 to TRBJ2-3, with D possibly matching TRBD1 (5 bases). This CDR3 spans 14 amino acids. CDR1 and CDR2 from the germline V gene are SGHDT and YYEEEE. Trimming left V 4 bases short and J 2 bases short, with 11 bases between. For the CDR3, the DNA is TGTGCCAGCAGCAGGGGTCGGGCCACAGATACGCAGTATTTT. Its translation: CASSRGRATDTQYF.

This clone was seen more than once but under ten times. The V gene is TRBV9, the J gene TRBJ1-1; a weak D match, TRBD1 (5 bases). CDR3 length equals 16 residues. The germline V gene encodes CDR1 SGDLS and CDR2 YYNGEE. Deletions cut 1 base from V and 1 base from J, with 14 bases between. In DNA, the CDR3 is TGTGCCAGCAGCGTAAGCGGGGGTTGGCGGAACACTGAAGCTTTCTTT. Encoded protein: CASSVSGGWRNTEAFF.

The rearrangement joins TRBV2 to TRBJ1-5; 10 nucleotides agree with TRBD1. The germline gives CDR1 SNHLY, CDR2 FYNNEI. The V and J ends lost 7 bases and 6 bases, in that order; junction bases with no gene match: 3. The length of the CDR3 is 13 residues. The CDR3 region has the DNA TGTGCCAGCAAGGGACAGGGGTCTCAGCCCCAGCATTTT. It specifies CASKGQGSQPQHF.

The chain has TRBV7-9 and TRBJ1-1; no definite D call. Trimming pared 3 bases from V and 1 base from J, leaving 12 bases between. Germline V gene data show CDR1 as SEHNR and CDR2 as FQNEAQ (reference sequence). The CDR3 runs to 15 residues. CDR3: CASSFPRVTNTEAFF. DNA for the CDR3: TGTGCCAGCAGCTTCCCTCGGGTTACGAACACTGAAGCTTTCTTT. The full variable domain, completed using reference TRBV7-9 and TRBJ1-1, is DTGVSQNPRHKITKRGQNVTFRCDPISEHNRLYWYRQTLGQGPEFLTYFQNEAQLEKSRLLSDRFSAERPKGSFSTLEIQRTEQGDSAMYLCASSFPRVTNTEAFFGQGTRLTVV.

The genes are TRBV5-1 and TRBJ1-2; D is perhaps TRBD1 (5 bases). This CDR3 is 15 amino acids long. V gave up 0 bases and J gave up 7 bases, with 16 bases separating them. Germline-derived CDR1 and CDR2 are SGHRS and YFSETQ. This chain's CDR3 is CASSLDSGQAGGYTF. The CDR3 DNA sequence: TGCGCCAGCAGCTTGGACTCAGGGCAAGCGGGTGGCTACACCTTC.

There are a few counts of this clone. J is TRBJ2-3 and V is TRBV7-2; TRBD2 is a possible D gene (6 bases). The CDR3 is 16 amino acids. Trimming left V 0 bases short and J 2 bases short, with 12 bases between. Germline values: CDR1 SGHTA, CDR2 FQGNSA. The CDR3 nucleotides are TGTGCCAGCAGCTTAGCCAGCGGGTCTGTCACAGATACGCAGTATTTT. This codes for CASSLASGSVTDTQYF.

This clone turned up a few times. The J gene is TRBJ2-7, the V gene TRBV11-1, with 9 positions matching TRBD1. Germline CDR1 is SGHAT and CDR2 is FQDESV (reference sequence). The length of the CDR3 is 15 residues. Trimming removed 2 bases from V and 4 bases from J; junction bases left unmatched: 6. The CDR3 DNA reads TGTGCCAGCAGCTTAACGGGACAGGGCCTATACGAGCAGTACTTC. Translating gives CASSLTGQGLYEQYF.

CDR3 region: CARQTGANVLTF. CDR3 nucleotide sequence: TGTGCCCGTCAGACTGGGGCCAACGTCCTGACTTTC. The rearrangement links TRBV30 to TRBJ2-6; D is uncertain. The CDR3 extends over 12 amino acids. V was clipped by 8 bases and J by 2 bases, with 7 bases between them. CDR1 and CDR2 (germline): GTSNPN, SVGIG (reference sequence).

Here the CDR3 DNA reads TGTGCCAGCAGCTTACGGCAGGGGGTCTCCTACGAGCAGTACTTC. This gives the protein CASSLRQGVSYEQYF. V and J are TRBV7-2 and TRBJ2-7; 7 bases align to TRBD1. The germline V gene has CDR1 SGHTA and CDR2 FQGNSA. The CDR3 has 15 amino acids. J gave up 0 bases and V 2 bases, and 4 bases lay outside the gene matches.

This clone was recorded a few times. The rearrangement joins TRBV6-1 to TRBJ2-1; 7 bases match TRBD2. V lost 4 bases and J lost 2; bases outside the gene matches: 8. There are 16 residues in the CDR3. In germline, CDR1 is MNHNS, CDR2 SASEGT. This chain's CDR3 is CASSALAAMTYNEQFF. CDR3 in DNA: TGTGCCAGCAGTGCGCTAGCGGCAATGACCTACAATGAGCAGTTCTTC.

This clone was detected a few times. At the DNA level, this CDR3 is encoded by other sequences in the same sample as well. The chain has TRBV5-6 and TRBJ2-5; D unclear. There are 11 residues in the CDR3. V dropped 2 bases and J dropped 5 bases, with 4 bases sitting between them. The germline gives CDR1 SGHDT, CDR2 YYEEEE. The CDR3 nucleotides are TGTGCCAGCAGCTTTCGGGAGACCCAGTACTTC. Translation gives CASSFRETQYF.

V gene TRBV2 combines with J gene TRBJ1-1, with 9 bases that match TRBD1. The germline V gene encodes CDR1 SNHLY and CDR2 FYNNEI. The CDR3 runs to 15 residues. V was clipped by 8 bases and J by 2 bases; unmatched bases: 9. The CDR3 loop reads CASAGDRAFNTEAFF. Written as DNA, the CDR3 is TGTGCCAGCGCGGGGGACAGGGCATTTAACACTGAAGCTTTCTTT. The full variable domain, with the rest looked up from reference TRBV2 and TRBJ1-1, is EPEVTQTPSHQVTQMGQEVILRCVPISNHLYFYWYRQILGQKVEFLVSFYNNEISEKSEIFDDQFSVERPDGSNFTLKIRSTKLEDSAMYFCASAGDRAFNTEAFFGQGTRLTVV.

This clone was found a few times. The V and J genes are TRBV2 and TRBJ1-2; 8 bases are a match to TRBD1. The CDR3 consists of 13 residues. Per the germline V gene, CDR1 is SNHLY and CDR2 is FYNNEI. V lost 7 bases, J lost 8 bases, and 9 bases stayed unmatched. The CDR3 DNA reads TGTGCCAGCATGAAGGACAGGGCCGGCGGCTACACCTTC. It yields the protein CASMKDRAGGYTF. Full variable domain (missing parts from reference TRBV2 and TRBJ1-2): EPEVTQTPSHQVTQMGQEVILRCVPISNHLYFYWYRQILGQKVEFLVSFYNNEISEKSEIFDDQFSVERPDGSNFTLKIRSTKLEDSAMYFCASMKDRAGGYTFGSGTRLTVV.

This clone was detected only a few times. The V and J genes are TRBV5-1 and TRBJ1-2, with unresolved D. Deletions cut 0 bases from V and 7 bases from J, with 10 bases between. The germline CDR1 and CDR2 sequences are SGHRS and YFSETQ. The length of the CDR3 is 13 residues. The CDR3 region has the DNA TGCGCCAGCAGCTTGGACTGGGCGCGTGGCTACACCTTC. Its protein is CASSLDWARGYTF.

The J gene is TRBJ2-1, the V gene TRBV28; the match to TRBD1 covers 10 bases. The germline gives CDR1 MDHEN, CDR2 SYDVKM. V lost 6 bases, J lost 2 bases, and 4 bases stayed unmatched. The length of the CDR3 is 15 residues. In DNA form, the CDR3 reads TGTGCCAGCAGCGGCGGACAGGGGGCCTACAATGAGCAGTTCTTC. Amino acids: CASSGGQGAYNEQFF.